Following are 19 T cell receptor beta chains from one sample sequenced in a study of blood T cell repertoires in COVID-19. Some clones are missing from TCRdb's copy, which holds only in-frame ones; the method was immunoSEQ multiplex PCR. The sample has fewer than 450,000 clones; 70% to 90% are singletons. Sequences were obtained from PBMCs or T cells enriched from blood (not recorded which). These receptors were obtained from a woman aged 18-29 years who had recovered from COVID-19.

J is TRBJ2-5 and V is TRBV4-1; D uncertain. Deletions cut 0 bases from V and 1 base from J, with 18 bases between. Germline CDR1 is MGHRA and CDR2 is YSYEKL. The CDR3 runs to 18 residues. CDR3 sequence: CASSQDVMAARPQETQYF. For the CDR3, the DNA is TGCGCCAGCAGCCAAGATGTTATGGCGGCTAGGCCCCAAGAGACCCAGTACTTC.

The chain carries TRBV19 and TRBJ2-7, with TRBD1 matching 7 bases. J gave up 7 bases and V 3 bases, and 18 bases lay outside the gene matches. Germline CDR1 and CDR2: LNHDA and SQIVND (reference sequence). The CDR3 has 17 amino acids. Written as DNA, the CDR3 is TGTGCCAGTAGTATCATTTCGGCGGCAGGGGGTAGGAGTGAGCAGTACTTC. It encodes CASSIISAAGGRSEQYF.

J is TRBJ1-6 and V is TRBV28; 8 bases agree with TRBD1. With 2 bases clipped from V and 10 bases from J, the junction kept 4 bases outside the gene matches. The CDR3 sequence is 14 residues long. Germline CDR1 and CDR2: MDHEN and SYDVKM. This CDR3 reads CASSLTGGFSPLHF. The CDR3 bases are TGTGCCAGCAGTTTAACAGGGGGATTCTCACCCCTCCACTTT.

The genes are TRBV11-1 and TRBJ2-1; 8 nucleotides align to TRBD1. Germline-derived CDR1 and CDR2 are SGHAT and FQDESV (reference sequence). With 5 bases clipped from V and 2 bases from J, the junction kept 5 bases outside the gene matches. This CDR3 has 15 amino acids. The CDR3 sequence is CASSGQGPTYNEQFF. CDR3 nucleotides: TGTGCCAGCAGCGGACAGGGCCCTACCTACAATGAGCAGTTCTTC.

The chain has TRBV7-8 and TRBJ1-5; D possibly corresponds to TRBD1 (5 bases). Per the germline V gene, CDR1 is SGHVS and CDR2 is FQNEAQ. The CDR3 length is 15 residues. The V gene lost 3 bases and the J gene lost 6 bases, with 15 bases spanning the gap. In DNA, the CDR3 is TGTGCCAGCAGCTTCCAGGACACCCCAAGTCAGCCCCAGCATTTT. Translation gives CASSFQDTPSQPQHF.

This chain connects TRBV4-1 to TRBJ1-4, with D possibly being TRBD1 (5 bases). Germline loops: CDR1 MGHRA, CDR2 YSYEKL. The V end was cut by 0 bases, the J end by 7 bases, with 21 bases between. The CDR3 has 18 amino acids. CDR3: CASSQDEGSRRVREKLFF. In DNA, the CDR3 is TGCGCCAGCAGCCAAGACGAGGGGTCGAGGAGGGTGCGTGAAAAACTGTTTTTT.

This rearrangement joins TRBV4-1 to TRBJ1-2; 9 positions match TRBD1. The V and J ends lost 3 bases and 8 bases, in that order; junction bases with no gene match: 10. Germline-derived CDR1 and CDR2 are MGHRA and YSYEKL. There are 15 residues in the CDR3. The CDR3 nucleotides read TGCGCCAGCAGCCACATACCGGGACAGGGTAAGGGCTACACCTTC. Translated, it gives CASSHIPGQGKGYTF.

This clone was detected only once. V usage is TRBV27 and J usage is TRBJ1-4; possible D gene TRBD1, 5 bases. CDR1 MNHEY and CDR2 SMNVEV come from the germline V gene (reference sequence). With 7 bases removed from V and 6 bases from J, the gap between germline ends came to 12 bases. The CDR3 consists of 13 residues. This CDR3 is CASTSGGDEKLFF. CDR3 in DNA: TGTGCCAGCACATCGGGAGGGGATGAAAAACTGTTTTTT.

This sequence joins TRBV7-6 and TRBJ1-1; 9 bases are shared with TRBD1. The CDR3 is 14 residues long. Per germline, CDR1 SGHVS and CDR2 FNYEAQ. With V trimmed by 2 bases and J by 6 bases, 4 bases remained unmatched. CDR3 nucleotide sequence: TGTGCCAGCAGCTTAACAGGGGGCAGGTCTGAAGCTTTCTTT. This codes for CASSLTGGRSEAFF.

The chain joins TRBV7-9 to TRBJ1-2; 7 bases fit TRBD1. This CDR3 has 13 amino acids. The V and J ends lost 5 bases and 4 bases, in that order; junction bases with no gene match: 4. CDR1 is SEHNR and CDR2 is FQNEAQ in the germline V gene (reference sequence). CDR3: CASSPQGSYGYTF. In nucleotides, the CDR3 is TGTGCCAGCAGCCCACAGGGGTCCTATGGCTACACCTTC.

The V and J genes are TRBV3-1 (or the pseudogene TRBV3-2) and TRBJ1-2, with D possibly TRBD1 on 6 matching bases. Germline CDR1 LGHDT, CDR2 YNNKEL (reference sequence). The CDR3 totals 15 residues. The V end lost 4 bases, the J end lost 4 bases, and 16 bases lay between the germline ends. CDR3 nucleotide sequence: TGTGCCAGCAGCCCGAGGACAGACACCATCTATGGCTACACCTTC. Amino acids: CASSPRTDTIYGYTF.

The CDR3 loop is CASKGRGHGYTF. CDR3 bases: TGTGCCAGCAAGGGCCGAGGGCATGGCTACACCTTC. V usage is TRBV27 and J usage is TRBJ1-2; D uncertain. In germline, CDR1 is MNHEY, CDR2 SMNVEV (reference sequence). V was cut by 7 bases and J by 6 bases, with 12 bases left in between. The CDR3 length is 12 residues.

With respect to this clone: Other nucleotide sequences in the sample specify the same CDR3. The J gene is TRBJ1-1, the V gene TRBV3-1 (or the pseudogene TRBV3-2); TRBD1 is a possible D gene (5 bases). Germline values: CDR1 LGHDT, CDR2 YNNKEL (reference sequence). The CDR3 extends over 14 amino acids. V lost 0 bases, J lost 5 bases, and 10 bases lay in between. The CDR3 spells CASSQDPGGTEAFF. The CDR3 DNA reads TGTGCCAGCAGCCAAGATCCTGGGGGGACTGAAGCTTTCTTT.

The chain couples TRBV6-4 to TRBJ2-2, with D possibly being TRBD2 (5 bases). Germline loops: CDR1 MRHNA, CDR2 SNTAGT. V lost 7 bases to trimming and J lost 7 bases, with 16 bases between them. The CDR3 totals 14 residues. For the CDR3, the DNA is TGTGCCAGCACCGACTCCACCGAGGGCGGGGAGCTGTTTTTT. Translating gives CASTDSTEGGELFF.

The gene calls are TRBV7-6 and TRBJ2-2; no reliable D call. Trimming pared 5 bases from V and 2 bases from J, leaving 6 bases between. The V gene's germline CDR1 is SGHVS and CDR2 FNYEAQ. The CDR3 is 13 residues long. The CDR3 DNA reads TGTGCCAGCAGCCGCAGTAACACCGGGGAGCTGTTTTTT. As protein: CASSRSNTGELFF.

The chain employs TRBV19 and TRBJ1-2; no clear D. The CDR3 is made up of 13 amino acids. Trimming shortened V by 5 bases and J by 2 bases, and 9 bases separated the two germline ends. Germline V lookup: CDR1 LNHDA, CDR2 SQIVND (reference sequence). CDR3: CASSSRVNYGYTF. CDR3 bases: TGTGCCAGTAGTTCCCGAGTGAACTATGGCTACACCTTC.

A few counts support this clone. This chain links TRBV19 with TRBJ2-2, with 7 bases matching TRBD2. This CDR3 region has 12 residues. Per the germline V gene, CDR1 is LNHDA and CDR2 is SQIVND (reference sequence). The V and J ends lost 8 bases and 5 bases, in that order; junction bases with no gene match: 2. For the CDR3, the DNA is TGTGCCAGTCCCGGGGGGACCGGGGAGCTGTTTTTT. It specifies CASPGGTGELFF. The variable domain in full, completed from reference TRBV19 and TRBJ2-2, reads DGGITQSPKYLFRKEGQNVTLSCEQNLNHDAMYWYRQDPGQGLRLIYYSQIVNDFQKGDIAEGYSVSREKKESFPLTVTSAQKNPTAFYLCASPGGTGELFFGEGSRLTVL.

The rearrangement joins TRBV24-1 to TRBJ2-1, with 9 bases lining up with TRBD2. This CDR3 comprises 17 residues. With 2 bases clipped from V and 7 bases from J, the junction kept 11 bases outside the gene matches. Germline V CDR1 and CDR2: KGHDR, SFDVKD. This chain's CDR3 is CATSDSGERGAVNEQFF. CDR3 DNA sequence: TGTGCCACCAGTGATTCCGGGGAGCGGGGGGCAGTGAATGAGCAGTTCTTC.

The chain carries TRBV3-1 (or the pseudogene TRBV3-2) and TRBJ2-7, with TRBD1 matching over 7 bases. Per the germline V gene, CDR1 is LGHDT and CDR2 is YNNKEL (reference sequence). The length of the CDR3 is 15 residues. V lost 3 bases and J lost 5; bases outside the gene matches: 10. The CDR3 loop reads CASSHPTGALDEQYF. Here the CDR3 DNA reads TGTGCCAGCAGCCATCCTACAGGGGCCCTCGACGAGCAGTACTTC.